This T cell receptor beta chain was found in a study of cytomegalovirus exposure and HLA in healthy donors. Study-level information: Both the 120 or so validation repertoires and the approximately 700 first-cohort repertoires used the same platform, as reported by a later analysis. Study-level findings and limits: In a later analysis, first-cohort TCR clusters were found to tend to co-occur in the 130 or so validation repertoires.

A remark on this clone: Its antigen is unknown.

Assay used: immunoSEQ multiplex PCR; TCRdb lists only in-frame clones, some missing. The profile shows about 110,000 clones, about 88% of them singletons. Germline-derived CDR1 and CDR2 are SNHLY and FYNNEI. The CDR3 extends over 15 amino acids. Trimming pared 4 bases from V and 4 bases from J, leaving 16 bases between. Sequencing input: PBMCs. The V call is TRBV2, the J call TRBJ1-2; a weak D match, TRBD1 (6 bases). The receptor was derived from a woman aged 18 to 35 in good health and CMV-seropositive. CDR3 DNA: TGTGCCAGCAGTGGGGGGGGCTGGGACGGCTATGGCTACACCTTC. It specifies CASSGGGWDGYGYTF. Supplemented by reference TRBV2 and TRBJ1-2, the full variable domain reads EPEVTQTPSHQVTQMGQEVILRCVPISNHLYFYWYRQILGQKVEFLVSFYNNEISEKSEIFDDQFSVERPDGSNFTLKIRSTKLEDSAMYFCASSGGGWDGYGYTFGSGTRLTVV.